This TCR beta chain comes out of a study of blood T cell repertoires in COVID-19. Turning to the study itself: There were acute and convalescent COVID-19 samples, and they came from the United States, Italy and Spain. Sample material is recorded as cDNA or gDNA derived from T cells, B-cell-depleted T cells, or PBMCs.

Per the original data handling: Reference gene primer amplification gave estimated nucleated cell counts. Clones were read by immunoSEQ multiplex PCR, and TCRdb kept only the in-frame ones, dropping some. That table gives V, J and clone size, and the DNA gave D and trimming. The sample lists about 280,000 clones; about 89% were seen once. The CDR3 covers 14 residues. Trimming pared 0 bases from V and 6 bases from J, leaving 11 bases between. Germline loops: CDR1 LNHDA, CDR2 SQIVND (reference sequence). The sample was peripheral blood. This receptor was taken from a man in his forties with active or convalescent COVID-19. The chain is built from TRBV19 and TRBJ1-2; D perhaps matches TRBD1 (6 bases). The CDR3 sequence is CASSIDGQSDGYTF. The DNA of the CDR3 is TGTGCCAGTAGTATAGATGGACAGAGCGATGGCTACACCTTC.